This TCR beta chain derives from a study of cytomegalovirus exposure and HLA in healthy donors. Regarding the study as a whole: Follow-up analysis found HLA locus-dependent TCR association rates, highest for DRB1 and lowest for HLA-C.

PCR primers comprised 60 Vbeta and 13 Jbeta primers. Here immunoSEQ multiplex PCR was the method, and the copy in TCRdb shows in-frame clones only, minus some. The data show fewer than 200,000 clones, roughly an eighth seen once. This clone has a handful of counts. What it recognizes is unknown. Trimming at V came to 4 bases and at J to 3 bases, leaving 7 bases not matched to a gene. Germline CDR1 and CDR2: MNHNS and SASEGT. This CDR3 is 16 amino acids long. The clonotype comes from a man in his fifties in good health and CMV-seropositive. This chain connects TRBV6-1 to TRBJ2-3, with 10 bases aligning to TRBD2. The sequencing sample was made of PBMCs. The CDR3 bases are TGTGCCAGCAGTGCAATAGCTAGCGGGGGTACAGATACGCAGTATTTT. This sequence encodes CASSAIASGGTDTQYF.